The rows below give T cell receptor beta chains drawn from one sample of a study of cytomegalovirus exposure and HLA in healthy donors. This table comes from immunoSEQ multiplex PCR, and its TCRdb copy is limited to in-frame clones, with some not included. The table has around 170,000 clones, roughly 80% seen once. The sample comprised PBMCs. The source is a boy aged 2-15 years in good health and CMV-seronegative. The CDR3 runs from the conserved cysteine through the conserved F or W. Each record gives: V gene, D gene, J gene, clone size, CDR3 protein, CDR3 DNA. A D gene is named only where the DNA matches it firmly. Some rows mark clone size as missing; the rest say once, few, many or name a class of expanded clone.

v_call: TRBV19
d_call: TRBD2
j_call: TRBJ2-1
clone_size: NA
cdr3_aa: CASKSTSISYNEQFF
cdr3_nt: TGTGCCAGCAAGTCGACTAGCATCTCCTACAATGAGCAGTTCTTC

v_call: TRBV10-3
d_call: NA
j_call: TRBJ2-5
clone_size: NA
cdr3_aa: CAISDPREQETQYF
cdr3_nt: TGTGCCATCAGTGACCCCCGGGAACAAGAGACCCAGTACTTC

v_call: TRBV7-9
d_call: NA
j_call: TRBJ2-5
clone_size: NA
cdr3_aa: CASSLTTAQETQYF
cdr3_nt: TGTGCCAGCAGCTTAACGACAGCCCAAGAGACCCAGTACTTC

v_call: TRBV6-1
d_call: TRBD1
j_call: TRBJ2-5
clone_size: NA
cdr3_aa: CASSEWALQGAGQETQYF
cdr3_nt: TGTGCCAGCAGTGAATGGGCCTTACAGGGGGCCGGTCAAGAGACCCAGTACTTC

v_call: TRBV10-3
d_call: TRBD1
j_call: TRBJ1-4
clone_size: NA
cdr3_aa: CAISRDRNNEKLFF
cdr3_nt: TGTGCCATCAGCCGGGACAGGAATAATGAAAAACTGTTTTTT

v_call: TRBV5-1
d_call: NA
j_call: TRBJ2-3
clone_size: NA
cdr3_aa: CASSLGVREADTQYF
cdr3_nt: TGCGCCAGCAGCTTGGGGGTCAGGGAAGCAGATACGCAGTATTTT

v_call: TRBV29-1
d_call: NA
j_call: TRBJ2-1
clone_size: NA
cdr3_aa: CSVEDWQDNEQFF
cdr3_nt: TGCAGCGTTGAAGATTGGCAGGACAATGAGCAGTTCTTC

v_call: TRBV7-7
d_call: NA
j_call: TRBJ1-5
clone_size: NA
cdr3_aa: CASSRGVDQPQHF
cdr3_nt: TGTGCTAGCAGCAGGGGTGTCGATCAGCCCCAGCATTTT

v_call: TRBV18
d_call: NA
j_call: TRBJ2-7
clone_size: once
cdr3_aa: CASSPKGQDYYEQYF
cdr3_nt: TGTGCCAGCTCACCGAAAGGACAGGACTACTACGAGCAGTACTTC

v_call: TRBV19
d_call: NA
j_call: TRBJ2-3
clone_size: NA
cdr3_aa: CASSMAGVADTQYF
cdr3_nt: TGTGCCAGTAGTATGGCAGGCGTCGCAGATACGCAGTATTTT

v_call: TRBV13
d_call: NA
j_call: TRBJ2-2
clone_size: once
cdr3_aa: CASSLGGPNTGELFF
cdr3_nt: TGTGCCAGCAGCTTAGGGGGGCCGAACACCGGGGAGCTGTTTTTT

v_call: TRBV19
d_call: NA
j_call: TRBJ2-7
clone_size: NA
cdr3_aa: CASSILWAGEGYEQYF
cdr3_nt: TGTGCCAGTAGTATACTCTGGGCAGGGGAGGGCTACGAGCAGTACTTC

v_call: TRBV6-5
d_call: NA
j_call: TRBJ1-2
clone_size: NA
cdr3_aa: CASRRAQGSYGYTF
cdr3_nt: TGTGCCAGCAGAAGAGCCCAGGGGAGCTATGGCTACACCTTC

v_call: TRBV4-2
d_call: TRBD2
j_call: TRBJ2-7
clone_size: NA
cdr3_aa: CASSPAPPSGRSEQYF
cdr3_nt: TGTGCCAGCAGCCCCGCACCACCCAGCGGGAGAAGCGAGCAGTACTTC

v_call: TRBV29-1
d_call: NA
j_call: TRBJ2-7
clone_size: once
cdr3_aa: CSVGGQGYEQYF
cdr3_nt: TGCAGCGTTGGGGGTCAGGGTTACGAGCAGTACTTC

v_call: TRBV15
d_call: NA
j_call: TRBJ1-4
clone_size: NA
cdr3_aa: CATKGVLEKLFF
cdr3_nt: TGTGCCACCAAGGGGGTTCTGGAAAAACTGTTTTTT

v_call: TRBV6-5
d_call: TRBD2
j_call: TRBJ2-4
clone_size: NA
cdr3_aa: CASSYGVAGGQNIQYF
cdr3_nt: TGTGCCAGCAGTTACGGGGTAGCGGGGGGGCAAAACATTCAGTACTTC

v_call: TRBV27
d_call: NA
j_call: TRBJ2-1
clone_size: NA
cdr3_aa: CASSFEVSSYNEQFF
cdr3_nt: TGTGCCAGCAGTTTCGAGGTGAGCTCCTACAATGAGCAGTTCTTC

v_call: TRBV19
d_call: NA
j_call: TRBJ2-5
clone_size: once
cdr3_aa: CASSIRFSTGVETQYF
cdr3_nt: TGTGCCAGTAGTATTCGGTTTTCAACCGGGGTGGAGACCCAGTACTTC

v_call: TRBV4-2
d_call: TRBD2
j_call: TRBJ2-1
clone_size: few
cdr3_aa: CASSLMGTSGRTRAVNEQFF
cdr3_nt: TGTGCCAGCAGCCTAATGGGGACTAGCGGGAGGACCCGAGCGGTAAATGAGCAGTTCTTC

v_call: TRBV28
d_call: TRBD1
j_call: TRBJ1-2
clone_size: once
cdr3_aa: CASSLNRGLGGYTF
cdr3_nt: TGTGCCAGCAGTTTAAACAGGGGGCTGGGAGGCTACACCTTC

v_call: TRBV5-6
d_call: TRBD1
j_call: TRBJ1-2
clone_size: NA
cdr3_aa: CASSAGTGGAANYGYTF
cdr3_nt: TGTGCCAGCAGCGCCGGGACAGGGGGAGCAGCTAACTATGGCTACACCTTC

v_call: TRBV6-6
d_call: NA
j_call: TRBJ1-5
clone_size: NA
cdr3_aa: CASSYIRVNREPQHF
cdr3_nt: TGTGCCAGCAGTTACATTCGAGTAAACCGGGAGCCCCAGCATTTT